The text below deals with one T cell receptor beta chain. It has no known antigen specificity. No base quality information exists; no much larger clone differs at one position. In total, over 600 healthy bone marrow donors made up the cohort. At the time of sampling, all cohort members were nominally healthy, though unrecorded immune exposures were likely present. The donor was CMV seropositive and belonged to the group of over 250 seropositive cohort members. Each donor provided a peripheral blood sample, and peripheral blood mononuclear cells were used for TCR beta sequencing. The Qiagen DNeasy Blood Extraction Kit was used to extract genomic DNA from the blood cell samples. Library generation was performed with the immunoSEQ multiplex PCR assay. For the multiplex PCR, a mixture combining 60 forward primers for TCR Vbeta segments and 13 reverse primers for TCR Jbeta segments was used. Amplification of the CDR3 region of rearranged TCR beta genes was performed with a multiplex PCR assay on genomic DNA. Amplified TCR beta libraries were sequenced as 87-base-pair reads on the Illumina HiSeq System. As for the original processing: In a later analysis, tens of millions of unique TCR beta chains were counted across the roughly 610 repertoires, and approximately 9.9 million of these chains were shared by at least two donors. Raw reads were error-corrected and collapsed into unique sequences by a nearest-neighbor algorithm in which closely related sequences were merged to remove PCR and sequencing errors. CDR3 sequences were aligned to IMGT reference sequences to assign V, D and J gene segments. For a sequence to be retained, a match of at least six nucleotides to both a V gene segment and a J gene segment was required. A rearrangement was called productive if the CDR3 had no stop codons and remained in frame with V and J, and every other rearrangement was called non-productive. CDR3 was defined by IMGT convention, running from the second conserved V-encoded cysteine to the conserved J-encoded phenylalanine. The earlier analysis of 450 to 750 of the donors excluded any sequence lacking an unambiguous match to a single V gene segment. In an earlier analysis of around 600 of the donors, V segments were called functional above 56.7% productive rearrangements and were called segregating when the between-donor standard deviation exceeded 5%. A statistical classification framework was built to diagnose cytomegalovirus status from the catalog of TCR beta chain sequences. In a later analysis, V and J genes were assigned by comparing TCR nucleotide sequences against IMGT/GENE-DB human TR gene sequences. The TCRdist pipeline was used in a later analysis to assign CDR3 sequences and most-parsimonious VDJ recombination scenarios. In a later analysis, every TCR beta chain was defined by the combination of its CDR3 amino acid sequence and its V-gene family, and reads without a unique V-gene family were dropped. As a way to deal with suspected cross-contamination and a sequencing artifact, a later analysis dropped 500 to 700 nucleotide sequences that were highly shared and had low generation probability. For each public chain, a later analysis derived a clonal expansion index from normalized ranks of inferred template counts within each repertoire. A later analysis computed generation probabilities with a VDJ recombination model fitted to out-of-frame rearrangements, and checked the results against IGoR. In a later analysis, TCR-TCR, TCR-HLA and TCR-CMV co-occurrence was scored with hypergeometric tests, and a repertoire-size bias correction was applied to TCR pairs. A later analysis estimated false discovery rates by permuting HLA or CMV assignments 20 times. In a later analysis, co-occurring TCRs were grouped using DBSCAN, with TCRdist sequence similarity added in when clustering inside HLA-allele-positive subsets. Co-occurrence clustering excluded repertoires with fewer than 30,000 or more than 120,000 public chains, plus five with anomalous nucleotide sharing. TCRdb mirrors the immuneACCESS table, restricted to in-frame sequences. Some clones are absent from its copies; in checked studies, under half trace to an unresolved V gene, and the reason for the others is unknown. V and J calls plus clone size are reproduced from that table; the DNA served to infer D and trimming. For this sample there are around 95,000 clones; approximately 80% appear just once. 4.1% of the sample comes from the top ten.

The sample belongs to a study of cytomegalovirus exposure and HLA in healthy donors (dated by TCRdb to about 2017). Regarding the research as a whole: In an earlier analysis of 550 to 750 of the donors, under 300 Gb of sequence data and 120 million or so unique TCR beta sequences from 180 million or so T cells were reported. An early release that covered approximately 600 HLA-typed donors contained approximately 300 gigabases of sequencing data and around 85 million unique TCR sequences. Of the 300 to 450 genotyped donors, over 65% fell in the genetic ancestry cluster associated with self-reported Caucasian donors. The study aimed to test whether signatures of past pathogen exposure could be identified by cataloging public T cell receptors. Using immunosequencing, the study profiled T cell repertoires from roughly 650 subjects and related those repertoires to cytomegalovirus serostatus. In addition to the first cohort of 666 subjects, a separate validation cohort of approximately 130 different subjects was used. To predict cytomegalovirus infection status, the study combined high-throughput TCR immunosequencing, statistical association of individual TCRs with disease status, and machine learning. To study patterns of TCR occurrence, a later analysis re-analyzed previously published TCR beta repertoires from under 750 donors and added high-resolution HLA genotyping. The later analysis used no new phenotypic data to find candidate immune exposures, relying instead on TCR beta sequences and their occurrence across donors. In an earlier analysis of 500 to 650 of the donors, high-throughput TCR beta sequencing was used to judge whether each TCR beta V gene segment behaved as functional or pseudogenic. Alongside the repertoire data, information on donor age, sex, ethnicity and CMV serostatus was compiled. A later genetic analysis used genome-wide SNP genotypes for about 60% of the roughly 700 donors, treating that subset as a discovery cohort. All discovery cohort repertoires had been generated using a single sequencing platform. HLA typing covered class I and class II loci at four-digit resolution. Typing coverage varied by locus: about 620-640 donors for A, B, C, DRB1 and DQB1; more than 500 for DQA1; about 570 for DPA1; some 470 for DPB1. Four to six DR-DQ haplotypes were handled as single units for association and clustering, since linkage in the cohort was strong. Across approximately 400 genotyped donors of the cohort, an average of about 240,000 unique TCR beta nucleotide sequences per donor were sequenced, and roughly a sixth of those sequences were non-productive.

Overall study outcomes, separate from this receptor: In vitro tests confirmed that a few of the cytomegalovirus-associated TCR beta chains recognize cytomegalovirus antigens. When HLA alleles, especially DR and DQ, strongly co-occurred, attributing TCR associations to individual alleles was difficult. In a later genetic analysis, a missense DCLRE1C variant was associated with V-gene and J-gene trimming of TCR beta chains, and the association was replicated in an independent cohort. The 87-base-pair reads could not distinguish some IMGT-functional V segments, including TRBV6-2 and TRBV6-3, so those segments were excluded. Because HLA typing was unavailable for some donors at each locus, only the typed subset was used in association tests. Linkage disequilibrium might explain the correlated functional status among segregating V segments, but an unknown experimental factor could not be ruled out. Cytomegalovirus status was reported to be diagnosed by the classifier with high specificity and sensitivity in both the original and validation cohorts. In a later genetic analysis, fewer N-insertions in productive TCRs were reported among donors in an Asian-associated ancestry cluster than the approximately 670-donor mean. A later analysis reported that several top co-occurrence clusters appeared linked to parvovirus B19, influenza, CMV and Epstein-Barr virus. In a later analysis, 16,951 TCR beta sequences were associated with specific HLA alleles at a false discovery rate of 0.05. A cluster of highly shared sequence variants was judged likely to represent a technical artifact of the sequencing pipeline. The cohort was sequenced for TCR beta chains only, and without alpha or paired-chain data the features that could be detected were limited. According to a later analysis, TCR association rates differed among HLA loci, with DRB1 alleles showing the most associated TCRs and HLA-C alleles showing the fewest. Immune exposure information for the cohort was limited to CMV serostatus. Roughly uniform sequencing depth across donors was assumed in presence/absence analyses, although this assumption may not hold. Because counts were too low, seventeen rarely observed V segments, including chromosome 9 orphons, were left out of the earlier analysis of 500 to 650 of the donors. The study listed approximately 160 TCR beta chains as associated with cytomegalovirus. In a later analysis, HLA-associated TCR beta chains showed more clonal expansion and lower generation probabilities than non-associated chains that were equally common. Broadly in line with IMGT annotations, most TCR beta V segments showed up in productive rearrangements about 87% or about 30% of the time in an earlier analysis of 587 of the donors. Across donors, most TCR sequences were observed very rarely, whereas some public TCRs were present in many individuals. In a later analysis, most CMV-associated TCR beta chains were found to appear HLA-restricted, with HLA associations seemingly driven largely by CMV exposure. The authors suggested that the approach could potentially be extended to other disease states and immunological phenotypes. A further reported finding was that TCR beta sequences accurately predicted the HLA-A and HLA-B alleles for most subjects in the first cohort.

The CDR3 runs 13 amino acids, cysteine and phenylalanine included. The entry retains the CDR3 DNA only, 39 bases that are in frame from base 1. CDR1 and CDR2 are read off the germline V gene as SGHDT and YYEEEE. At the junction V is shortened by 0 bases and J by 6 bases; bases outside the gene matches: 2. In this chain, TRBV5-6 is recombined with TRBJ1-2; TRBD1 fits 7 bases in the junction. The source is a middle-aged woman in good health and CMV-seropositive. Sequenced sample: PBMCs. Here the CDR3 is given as CASSLVQGDGYTF. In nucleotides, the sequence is TGTGCCAGCAGCTTGGTTCAGGGGGATGGCTACACCTTC.